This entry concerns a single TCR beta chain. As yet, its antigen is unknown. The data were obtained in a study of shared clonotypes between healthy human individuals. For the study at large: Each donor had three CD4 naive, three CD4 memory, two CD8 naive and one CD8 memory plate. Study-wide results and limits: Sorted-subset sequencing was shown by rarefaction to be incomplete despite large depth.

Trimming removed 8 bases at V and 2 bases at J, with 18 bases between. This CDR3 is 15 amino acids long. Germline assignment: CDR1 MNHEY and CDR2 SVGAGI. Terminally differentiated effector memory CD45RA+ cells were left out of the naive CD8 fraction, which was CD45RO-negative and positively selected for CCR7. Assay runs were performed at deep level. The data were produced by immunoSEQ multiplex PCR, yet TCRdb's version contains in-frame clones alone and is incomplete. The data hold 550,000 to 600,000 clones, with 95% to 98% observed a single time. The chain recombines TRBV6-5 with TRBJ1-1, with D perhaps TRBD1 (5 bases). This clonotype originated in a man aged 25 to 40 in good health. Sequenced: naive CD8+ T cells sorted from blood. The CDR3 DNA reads TGTGCCAGCCGACCGAACGACAGCCCTAACACTGAAGCTTTCTTT. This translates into CASRPNDSPNTEAFF.